This T cell receptor (beta chain) was obtained from a study of shared T cell receptors in the human thymus. J was trimmed by 2 bases and V by 5 bases; bases with no gene match: 5. Looked up from germline, CDR1 is SGHAT and CDR2 is FQNNGV. The CDR3 spans 15 residues. Method: immunoSEQ multiplex PCR; TCRdb's copy keeps in-frame clones and lacks some. The data show about 540,000 clones, with 78% seen just once and more than 0.01% held by the top ten. The same sample was also used in a study of human thymus T cells. That source reports: Among the donors, all were healthy Finnish infants having corrective surgery for congenital heart defects. Obtained as resections during corrective heart surgery, the thymus tissue was then studied.

The genes are TRBV11-2 and TRBJ2-3; 9 nucleotides align to TRBD1. The source is a boy under three years old with a congenital heart defect. Sequenced input: thymocytes. CDR3 amino acids: CASSPGTGSTDTQYF. The CDR3 DNA sequence: TGTGCCAGCAGCCCCGGGACAGGGTCCACAGATACGCAGTATTTT.